These T cell receptor beta chains were read from a single sample in a study of HIV-infected patients and healthy controls. TCRdb itself ran the 5' RACE reads through MiXCR, one entry per CDR3 protein. The sample carries some 13,000 distinct CDR3 sequences, about 9.8% recorded once. Sequencing used blood. The receptors originated from an adult in good health. CDR3s include the opening cysteine and the closing phenylalanine or tryptophan.

V gene: TRBV6-1; J gene: TRBJ1-4; CDR3 protein: CASSSRGGPGEKLFF
V gene: TRBV27; J gene: TRBJ1-1; CDR3 protein: CASSLGGEAFF
V gene: TRBV6-6; J gene: TRBJ1-5; CDR3 protein: CASSWGQGALNQPQHF
V gene: TRBV30; J gene: TRBJ1-5; CDR3 protein: CAWSVGFNNQPQHF
V gene: TRBV11-2; J gene: TRBJ2-6; CDR3 protein: CASNPTIPDRPSGANVLTF
V gene: TRBV7-9; J gene: TRBJ2-2; CDR3 protein: CASSPSLAGDTGELFF
V gene: TRBV29-1; J gene: TRBJ1-1; CDR3 protein: CSANRGDAEAFF
V gene: TRBV5-1; J gene: TRBJ1-2; CDR3 protein: CASSLAQGGYGYTF
V gene: TRBV5-1; J gene: TRBJ1-1; CDR3 protein: CASSLGQGKTEAFF
V gene: TRBV7-2; J gene: TRBJ2-7; CDR3 protein: CASSSGPTTEQYF
V gene: TRBV20-1; J gene: TRBJ2-7; CDR3 protein: CSARDLLASGTVYEQYF
V gene: TRBV27; J gene: TRBJ1-5; CDR3 protein: CASSFTGANQPQHF
V gene: TRBV7-9; J gene: TRBJ2-1; CDR3 protein: CASSLGDGRAHNEQFF
V gene: TRBV6-5; J gene: TRBJ2-3; CDR3 protein: CASSSQGRLDTQYF
V gene: TRBV11-2; J gene: TRBJ2-5; CDR3 protein: CASSLRQTHQETQYF
V gene: TRBV6-2/TRBV6-3; J gene: TRBJ2-3; CDR3 protein: CASSYQRETDTQYF
V gene: TRBV5-1; J gene: TRBJ2-7; CDR3 protein: CASSSDRSYEQYF
V gene: TRBV7-9; J gene: TRBJ2-3; CDR3 protein: CASSLASTDTQYF
V gene: TRBV5-4; J gene: TRBJ1-2; CDR3 protein: CASSLVVLTVNYGYTF
V gene: TRBV7-8; J gene: TRBJ2-7; CDR3 protein: CASNPGRAYEQYF
V gene: TRBV7-2; J gene: TRBJ1-5; CDR3 protein: CASSLVIGDQPQHF
V gene: TRBV19; J gene: TRBJ1-5; CDR3 protein: CASSIRKKTDWEPQHF
V gene: TRBV5-8; J gene: TRBJ2-1; CDR3 protein: CASSLDRGGYNEQFF
V gene: TRBV6-2/TRBV6-3; J gene: TRBJ2-7; CDR3 protein: CASKIRSSYEQYF
V gene: TRBV19; J gene: TRBJ1-4; CDR3 protein: CASSTFGREKLFF
V gene: TRBV7-9; J gene: TRBJ2-1; CDR3 protein: CASSETRLAGNEQFF
V gene: TRBV3-1; J gene: TRBJ1-2; CDR3 protein: CASSQDWGDRYYGYTF
V gene: TRBV10-3; J gene: TRBJ2-7; CDR3 protein: CAIGGSYEQYF
V gene: TRBV7-8; J gene: TRBJ1-2; CDR3 protein: CASSSPITGSYGYTF
V gene: TRBV19; J gene: TRBJ2-3; CDR3 protein: CASSLTNILSEAQYF
V gene: TRBV6-5; J gene: TRBJ2-7; CDR3 protein: CASSSRGREQYF
V gene: TRBV7-9; J gene: TRBJ1-1; CDR3 protein: CASSLVIANTEAFF
V gene: TRBV29-1; J gene: TRBJ1-2; CDR3 protein: CSVRWNTPNYGYTF
V gene: TRBV6-2/TRBV6-3; J gene: TRBJ1-1; CDR3 protein: CASSYGPPRNTEAFF
V gene: TRBV19; J gene: TRBJ2-2; CDR3 protein: CASRSGQGEAGELFF
V gene: TRBV29-1; J gene: TRBJ1-1; CDR3 protein: CSVAGQATLNTEAFF